The clone carrying this TCR beta chain was detected ten times or more. Germline CDR1 is SNHLY and CDR2 is FYNNEI. V was cut by 4 bases and J by 0 bases, with 12 bases left in between. The CDR3 spans 15 residues. An expansion of CD8+CD57+ cells by flow cytometry had been shown in patients chosen for sequencing. Patients had received no therapy at the time of blood sampling. This entry comes from a study of CD8+CD57+ T cells in acquired aplastic anemia. TCR beta VDJ and CDR3 profiling used genomic DNA as template. TCRdb reanalysed the reads using MiXCR and keeps one entry per CDR3 protein. Seen here are approximately 150,000 distinct CDR3 sequences, roughly half observed once, and the top ten hold roughly 2.9%.

The TCR comes from a human donor with aplastic anemia. V is TRBV2 and J is TRBJ1-2; maybe TRBD1 (5 bases). The sample consisted of sorted CD4+, CD8+, or CD8+CD57+ T cells (not recorded which) from PBMCs. CDR3: CASSAPGAPNYGYTF. The CDR3 DNA reads TGTGCCAGCAGTGCCCCCGGGGCACCTAACTATGGCTACACCTTC.